Below, one TCR beta chain is given with its context. The sample is drawn from a study of T cells in Graves' hyperthyroidism and ophthalmopathy. The study based diagnoses on clinical symptoms, serum thyroxine and TRAb, thyroid ultrasound and orbital computed tomography. The germline V and J ends were trimmed by 6 bases and 7 bases, with 7 bases remaining between them. Germline assignment: CDR1 SQVTM and CDR2 ANQGSEA. This CDR3 region has 10 residues. From RNA transcripts, TCR beta CDR3 regions were amplified. Using the HTBI primer set, a first-round RT-PCR was run on the TCR CDR3. TCRdb passed the multiplex PCR reads through MiXCR, listing each CDR3 protein once. The table lists around 440,000 distinct CDR3 sequences, more than 15% of them singletons.

Sequenced input: blood. The J gene is TRBJ1-5, the V gene TRBV29-1; TRBD1 might be the D (5 bases). This TCR derives from a woman in her late teens or twenties with Graves' hyperthyroidism. For the CDR3, the DNA is TGCAGCGTAGGGGACCAGCCCCAGCATTTT. This translates into CSVGDQPQHF. The whole variable domain, filled in from reference TRBV29-1 and TRBJ1-5, reads SAVISQKPSRDICQRGTSLTIQCQVDSQVTMMFWYRQQPGQSLTLIATANQGSEATYESGFVIDKFPISRPNLTFSTLTVSNMSPEDSSIYLCSVGDQPQHFGDGTRLSIL.